This is a list of T cell receptor beta chains from one sample in a study of blood T cell repertoires in COVID-19. Repertoires were generated with immunoSEQ multiplex PCR, while TCRdb's copy carries only in-frame clones and drops some. The sample consists of some 170,000 clones, 75% to 85% of them appearing once. The source material was PBMCs or T cells enriched from blood (not recorded which). These TCRs come from a man aged 40-50 years who had recovered from COVID-19. The CDR3 runs from the conserved cysteine through the conserved F or W. D genes are given only for firm matches. Where a row states a size, it is once, few, many or the class of an expanded clone; other rows omit it.

TGTGCCAGCCGGGTTTTAGATGAGCAGTTCTTC	CASRVLDEQFF	TRBV6-5	TRBJ2-1	-	-
TGCGCCAGCAGCTTGGAAGGCGGTTATGGCTACACCTTC	CASSLEGGYGYTF	TRBV5-1	TRBJ1-2	-	-
TGCGCCAGCAGCCGGACAGGGGGTAAAGACTATGGCTACACCTTC	CASSRTGGKDYGYTF	TRBV4-1	TRBJ1-2	-	TRBD1
TGTGCCAGCAGTTTCAAAGGGGGCCGTGGCTACACCTTC	CASSFKGGRGYTF	TRBV12-3/TRBV12-4	TRBJ1-2	few	TRBD1
TGTGCCAGCAGTGAAGGCGGCAGTTTCTTCTATGGCTACACCTTC	CASSEGGSFFYGYTF	TRBV6-1	TRBJ1-2	-	-
TGTGCCAGCAGCTTAGGGACAAACACTGAAGCTTTCTTT	CASSLGTNTEAFF	TRBV7-3	TRBJ1-1	-	-
TGTGCCAGCAGCGCTCTCGGAGGGACGGGAGAGACCCAGTACTTC	CASSALGGTGETQYF	TRBV9	TRBJ2-5	-	-
TGTGCCAGCAGCTTATCTAGCGGGGGGAGCACAGATACGCAGTATTTT	CASSLSSGGSTDTQYF	TRBV7-9	TRBJ2-3	-	TRBD2
TGTGCCAGTAGTATATCGGGGGGTAGGGGCGTTCAGCCCCAGCATTTT	CASSISGGRGVQPQHF	TRBV19	TRBJ1-5	-	-
TGTGCCAGCAGCCTCTTGTCCGGGCGGGATGAGCAGTTCTTC	CASSLLSGRDEQFF	TRBV25-1	TRBJ2-1	-	-
TGTGCCAGCAGACCACGAGCCGGGACAGGGCTAGAGTACTATGGCTACACCTTC	CASRPRAGTGLEYYGYTF	TRBV2	TRBJ1-2	few	TRBD1
TGTGCCAGTAGTATAGCCCCGGGACAGGTCTACCAAGAGACCCAGTACTTC	CASSIAPGQVYQETQYF	TRBV19	TRBJ2-5	few	TRBD1
TGTGCCAGCAGCTTAACTAGCCTTGACTCCTACAATGAGCAGTTCTTC	CASSLTSLDSYNEQFF	TRBV7-3	TRBJ2-1	-	-
TGTGCCAGCAGCCCCGGCAGACGGGGAAATCAGCCCCAGCATTTT	CASSPGRRGNQPQHF	TRBV5-8	TRBJ1-5	-	-
TGTGCCAGCAGCGGACGGACTAGCGGGGCCATCAGCTCCTACAATGAGCAGTTCTTC	CASSGRTSGAISSYNEQFF	TRBV9	TRBJ2-1	-	TRBD2
TGTGCCAGCAGCCAAGGGTCTAAGCCTGAAGCTTTCTTT	CASSQGSKPEAFF	TRBV3-1/TRBV3-2	TRBJ1-1	-	-
TGTGCCTGGAGTGTAACCCGCCAGACCCTAGCGGGTCGTCGAGGAGAGACCCAGTACTTC	CAWSVTRQTLAGRRGETQYF	TRBV30	TRBJ2-5	once	TRBD2
TGTGCCAGCAGTTCACTAGCGGGGGGGCCTGGTGAGCAGTTCTTC	CASSSLAGGPGEQFF	TRBV5-4	TRBJ2-1	-	TRBD2
TGTGCCAGCAGGCCTGGGACAGGGTTGGGGAATGAGCAGTTCTTC	CASRPGTGLGNEQFF	TRBV27	TRBJ2-1	-	TRBD1
TGTGCCACTTCGACAGGGCCAGGGAATTCACCCCTCCACTTT	CATSTGPGNSPLHF	TRBV6-5	TRBJ1-6	-	TRBD1
TGTGCCAGCAGTTTCGTGAGGGACAATGGCTACACCTTC	CASSFVRDNGYTF	TRBV28	TRBJ1-2	-	-
TGCGCCAGCAGCTTGGGGGCAGGGGGAAGGAACACTGAAGCTTTCTTT	CASSLGAGGRNTEAFF	TRBV5-1	TRBJ1-1	-	TRBD1
TGTGCCAGCAGAACAGGGAATTCGAACACTGAAGCTTTCTTT	CASRTGNSNTEAFF	TRBV2	TRBJ1-1	-	-
TGTGCCAGCAGCTTGGTTGGGACAGGGGGCGTCTCTCCTTATGGCTACACCTTC	CASSLVGTGGVSPYGYTF	TRBV5-5	TRBJ1-2	-	TRBD1
TGTGCCAGCACCTCCCTACCCCTAGGAGGAAACACCATATATTTT	CASTSLPLGGNTIYF	TRBV2	TRBJ1-3	-	-
TGTGCCAGCTCACCACCGAGTGACAGGGGGGCACGTGGCTACACCTTC	CASSPPSDRGARGYTF	TRBV18	TRBJ1-2	-	TRBD1
TGTGCCAGCAGCTTAGACAGTCAAGAGACCCAGTACTTC	CASSLDSQETQYF	TRBV7-7	TRBJ2-5	-	-
TGTGCCAGTAGTAGGGGGACAGTCTCCCATCAGCCCCAGCATTTT	CASSRGTVSHQPQHF	TRBV19	TRBJ1-5	-	TRBD1
TGTGCCAGCAAGCAGGGGCTCGAGCGGCAGCCCCAGCATTTT	CASKQGLERQPQHF	TRBV2	TRBJ1-5	few	-
TGTGCCTGGAACCCAAACAGGGGGGGAACTGAAGCTTTCTTT	CAWNPNRGGTEAFF	TRBV30	TRBJ1-1	few	TRBD1
TGCGCCAGCAGTCAATCTTGCGTCTCCTACGAGCAGTACTTC	CASSQSCVSYEQYF	TRBV23-1	TRBJ2-7	-	-
TGTGCCAGCCTGACGGGAATGAACACTGAAGCTTTCTTT	CASLTGMNTEAFF	TRBV6-5	TRBJ1-1	-	-
TGCGCCAGCAGCGAAGGGGGGGCCACCTACAATGAGCAGTTCTTC	CASSEGGATYNEQFF	TRBV5-1	TRBJ2-1	-	-
TGTGCCAGCGAGGGGGCTAAAATAGGGACTGAAGCTTTCTTT	CASEGAKIGTEAFF	TRBV25-1	TRBJ1-1	few	TRBD1
TGTGCCAGCCGATCGGGACAGGGGGCAGCGGGGGAGCTGTTTTTT	CASRSGQGAAGELFF	TRBV27	TRBJ2-2	-	TRBD1
TGTGCCAGCAGCTTGGGGGGTCTCTATGGCTACACCTTC	CASSLGGLYGYTF	TRBV7-9	TRBJ1-2	-	-
TGTGCCAGCAGTTACGCTAGGCGGGACACCGGGGAGCTGTTTTTT	CASSYARRDTGELFF	TRBV6-2/TRBV6-3	TRBJ2-2	-	-
TGTGCCAGTACCCCAACAGGGACAGTTTGGGTCTACACCTTC	CASTPTGTVWVYTF	TRBV19	TRBJ1-2	-	TRBD1
TGTGCCAGCAGTGAAATTAGGACAGGGCTTAGTGGCTACACCTTC	CASSEIRTGLSGYTF	TRBV6-1	TRBJ1-2	-	TRBD1
TGCGCCAGCAGCCGTAATGGGTGGGGGCAAGGGGAAGGAAACACCATATATTTT	CASSRNGWGQGEGNTIYF	TRBV4-1	TRBJ1-3	-	-
TGCAGTGCTAGTTTCGTTAGGCGGCAGGGGCGATCAACTAATGAAAAACTGTTTTTT	CSASFVRRQGRSTNEKLFF	TRBV20-1	TRBJ1-4	once	-
TGTGCCAGCAGCGAGACAGGAGAAGTCTCTGGGGCCAACGTCCTGACTTTC	CASSETGEVSGANVLTF	TRBV7-8	TRBJ2-6	-	-
TGTGCCAGTAGTATAGAGTCGGGGTTACCCACAGATACGCAGTATTTT	CASSIESGLPTDTQYF	TRBV19	TRBJ2-3	-	-
TGTGCCAGCAGCCAATGGTCCTCTCGGGACACTGAAGCTTTCTTT	CASSQWSSRDTEAFF	TRBV3-1/TRBV3-2	TRBJ1-1	-	-
TGTGCCAGCAGTGACAGGGGCGTGAACACTGAAGCTTTCTTT	CASSDRGVNTEAFF	TRBV6-1	TRBJ1-1	-	-
TGTGCCAGCAGCGTAGACTGGACAGAACGCACAGATACGCAGTATTTT	CASSVDWTERTDTQYF	TRBV9	TRBJ2-3	once	-
TGTGCCAGCAGCTACGGGACTAGCGGGGGAGGTACGCAGTATTTT	CASSYGTSGGGTQYF	TRBV7-3	TRBJ2-3	-	TRBD2
TGTGCCAGCAGCCAAGGTTTAAGCGGGGGGCGAAGGCAGAATGAGCAGTTCTTC	CASSQGLSGGRRQNEQFF	TRBV14	TRBJ2-1	-	TRBD2
TGCGCCAGCAGTGAACTAGCGGGGGGACTATACAATGAGCAGTTCTTC	CASSELAGGLYNEQFF	TRBV10-1	TRBJ2-1	-	TRBD2